This T cell receptor (beta chain) appears in the sequencing data of a study of T cells in Graves' hyperthyroidism and ophthalmopathy. Study context: Peripheral blood was obtained at initial diagnosis, preceding any treatment.

Pregnant or lactating patients were excluded, as were those with uncontrolled infection or other autoimmune disease. Germline V gives CDR1 MNHNY, CDR2 SVGAGI (reference sequence). The CDR3 extends over 17 amino acids. V lost 0 bases and J lost 9, with 18 bases in between. Researchers amplified the TCR beta CDR3 regions from RNA transcripts. First-round RT-PCR of the TCR CDR3 relied on the HTBI primer set. From the multiplex PCR reads, TCRdb called clonotypes with MiXCR, one entry per CDR3 protein. The table lists around 450,000 distinct CDR3 sequences, 15% to 18% of them singletons, with around 7.3% in the top ten. The sample holds many counts of this clonotype.

This chain joins TRBV6-6 and TRBJ1-6; D is possibly TRBD1 (5 bases). This TCR was recovered from a woman aged 18-29 years with Graves' hyperthyroidism. The sequencing input was blood. The CDR3 bases are TGTGCCAGCAGTTACTCGAAATCCGGGACGGCCCCTTCACCCCTCCACTTT. It translates to CASSYSKSGTAPSPLHF.